The entry below describes one T cell receptor (beta chain). The specificity of this receptor is unknown. Base quality data are lacking; no much larger clone is found one base away. This record belongs to a study of T-cell reconstitution after alpha-beta-depleted transplantation in children listed by TCRdb under 2016. Regarding the complete study: The study quantitatively tracked T-cell immune reconstitution after TCRalphabeta/CD19-depleted allogeneic hematopoietic cell transplantation in children using TCR repertoire profiling.

There are 13 amino acids in the CDR3, from cysteine to phenylalanine inclusive. Of the read, only the CDR3 DNA is kept; its 39 bases are in frame from base 1. At the junction V is shortened by 1 base and J by 12 bases, with 14 bases in between. The germline V gene provides CDR1 SGHRS and CDR2 YFSETQ. Receptor amplification or capture employed PCR. For sequencing, an Illumina HiSeq 2500 was employed. TCR libraries were prepared with molecular barcoding, using unique molecular identifiers to normalize TCRbeta repertoire quantification. Starting from the raw public reads, TCRdb applied fastp trimming at Q25, assembled clones with MiXCR and retained in-frame beta chains. Here each entry gathers all rows of one CDR3 protein and keeps the most common genes and DNA. For this sample there are around 340,000 distinct CDR3 sequences; roughly 15% appear just once. Of the sample, 4.3% falls within the top ten clones.

The source material was PBMCs, sampled from the stem cell graft. The receptor was derived from a human donor who donated a stem cell graft to a child with Fanconi anemia. The chain links TRBV5-1 with TRBJ2-1; the best D guess is TRBD2, with 5 bases matching. CDR3 protein: CASSLLGGEGQFF. The base sequence is TGCGCCAGCAGCTTGTTGGGCGGTGAGGGGCAGTTCTTC.